Listed here are 32 T cell receptor beta chains from one sample, sequenced in a study of blood T cell repertoires in COVID-19. Repertoires were generated with immunoSEQ multiplex PCR, while TCRdb's copy carries only in-frame clones and drops some. Among just under 65,000 clones listed, roughly 82% were seen once. The specimen sequenced was peripheral blood. The origin of the receptors is a human donor in a cohort sampled during active COVID-19.

The chain has TRBV4-3 and TRBJ1-1; D unresolved. The V gene lost 1 base and the J gene lost 10 bases, with 10 bases spanning the gap. The germline V gene has CDR1 LGHNA and CDR2 YSLEER. This CDR3 contains 12 residues. DNA for the CDR3: TGCGCCAGCAGCCAAGGAAACCGCGGAGCTTTCTTT. Its protein product is CASSQGNRGAFF.

The chain joins TRBV24-1 to TRBJ1-5; D not resolved. Deletions cut 3 bases from V and 1 base from J, with 3 bases between. This CDR3 has 13 residues. Germline values: CDR1 KGHDR, CDR2 SFDVKD. In DNA, the CDR3 is TGTGCCACCAGTGATCTCAGCAATCAGCCCCAGCATTTT. This translates into CATSDLSNQPQHF.

This clone was picked up a small number of times. The chain carries TRBV3-1 (or the pseudogene TRBV3-2) and TRBJ1-2; no clear D. Germline V gene lookup returns CDR1 LGHDT and CDR2 YNNKEL (reference sequence). The CDR3 is 15 amino acids. V lost 0 bases and J 2 bases, leaving 10 bases between the germline ends. CDR3 nucleotides: TGTGCCAGCAGCCAAGATGTCGGCGGAAACTATGGCTACACCTTC. The encoded protein is CASSQDVGGNYGYTF.

This clone was observed many times. The rearrangement joins TRBV4-3 to TRBJ2-7, with D possibly matching TRBD2 (5 bases). The CDR3 extends over 16 amino acids. V was clipped by 5 bases and J by 0 bases, with 17 bases between them. The germline CDR1 and CDR2 sequences are LGHNA and YSLEER. The CDR3 here is CASSADLRTYSYEQYF. The CDR3 DNA sequence: TGCGCCAGCAGCGCAGACTTGAGGACTTACTCCTACGAGCAGTACTTC.

The chain has TRBV5-8 and TRBJ2-5; maybe TRBD1 (6 bases). This CDR3 is built from 18 residues. Germline V gene lookup returns CDR1 SGHTS and CDR2 YDEGEE. V shed 0 bases and J shed 4 bases, with 22 bases lying between them. In DNA form, the CDR3 reads TGTGCCAGCAGCTTGGTCCTTTTCGGGTCCGCCAGGGGAGAGACCCAGTACTTC. Encoded protein: CASSLVLFGSARGETQYF.

This chain joins TRBV19 and TRBJ1-2; weak D call: TRBD1 (6 bases). The germline V gene has CDR1 LNHDA and CDR2 SQIVND (reference sequence). V gave up 8 bases and J gave up 7 bases, with 23 bases separating them. This CDR3 is 15 amino acids long. This CDR3 reads CASQVGRGALSGYTF. CDR3 nucleotides: TGTGCCAGTCAGGTCGGCCGGGGGGCGCTTAGTGGCTACACCTTC.

This clone was observed a few times. The J gene is TRBJ2-7, the V gene TRBV28; TRBD1 might be the D (7 bases). The germline V and J ends were trimmed by 7 bases and 4 bases, with 17 bases remaining between them. From germline, CDR1 is MDHEN and CDR2 SYDVKM. The CDR3 consists of 14 residues. For the CDR3, the DNA is TGTGCCAGCACTTGGAGGGGGCCAAGATACGAGCAGTACTTC. Protein sequence: CASTWRGPRYEQYF.

V and J are TRBV30 and TRBJ1-4; perhaps TRBD1 as D (5 bases). Deletions cut 4 bases from V and 8 bases from J, with 17 bases between. CDR1 GTSNPN and CDR2 SVGIG come from the germline V gene (reference sequence). CDR3 length: 14 residues. As DNA, the CDR3 is TGTGCCTGGAAACCCGGCCAGGGAAGAGAAAAACTGTTTTTT. Residues: CAWKPGQGREKLFF.

The table lists this clone with a count of one. The chain has TRBV10-2 and TRBJ2-7; a possible D gene is TRBD1 (6 bases). The CDR3 is 13 amino acids. Trimming removed 5 bases at V and 0 bases at J, with 8 bases between. Per the germline V gene, CDR1 is WSHSY and CDR2 is SAAADI. The DNA of the CDR3 is TGCGCCAGCAGTCGGACAGTCTCCTACGAGCAGTACTTC. Its protein product is CASSRTVSYEQYF.

This clone was observed once. The chain employs TRBV30 and TRBJ1-1; D gene unclear. The ends were cut back, 6 bases at V and 4 bases at J, with 15 bases in the middle. The germline V gene encodes CDR1 GTSNPN and CDR2 SVGIG (reference sequence). The CDR3 extends over 13 amino acids. The CDR3, as DNA: TGTGCCTGCAACATGGACCGGGGCACTGAAGCTTTCTTT. As protein: CACNMDRGTEAFF. The full variable domain, its missing parts supplied by reference TRBV30 and TRBJ1-1, is SQTIHQWPATLVQPVGSPLSLECTVEGTSNPNLYWYRQAAGRGLQLLFYSVGIGQISSEVPQNLSASRPQDRQFILSSKKLLLSDSGFYLCACNMDRGTEAFFGQGTRLTVV.

The V call is TRBV19, the J call TRBJ1-3; a possible D gene is TRBD1 (6 bases). Deletions cut 5 bases from V and 3 bases from J, with 11 bases between. In germline, CDR1 is LNHDA, CDR2 SQIVND (reference sequence). The CDR3 spans 14 residues. The CDR3 region is CASSVQGNGNTIYF. For the CDR3, the DNA is TGTGCCAGTAGTGTACAGGGAAATGGAAACACCATATATTTT.

This chain uses TRBV5-6 with TRBJ2-3, with TRBD1 as a possible D gene (5 bases). Germline loops: CDR1 SGHDT, CDR2 YYEEEE. CDR3 length: 17 residues. V lost 0 bases and J lost 10, with 24 bases in between. The CDR3 sequence is CASSLERGNTVLEAQYF. Here the CDR3 DNA reads TGTGCCAGCAGCTTGGAAAGGGGAAACACAGTTTTAGAGGCGCAGTATTTT.

The chain is built from TRBV30 and TRBJ2-5; a weak D match, TRBD2 (5 bases). The germline V gene encodes CDR1 GTSNPN and CDR2 SVGIG (reference sequence). The CDR3 contains 13 residues. The V end was cut by 0 bases, the J end by 5 bases, with 10 bases between. The CDR3 region has the DNA TGTGCCTGGAGTGTGAACGGGATCGAGACCCAGTACTTC. This translates into CAWSVNGIETQYF.

This chain links TRBV18 with TRBJ2-7, with no clear D. The CDR3 is 14 amino acids. Trimming left V 1 base short and J 5 bases short, with 12 bases between. Germline V gives CDR1 KGHSH, CDR2 LQKENI. The CDR3 loop is CASSPLPTPNEQYF. DNA of the CDR3: TGTGCCAGCTCACCACTCCCTACCCCAAACGAGCAGTACTTC.

The chain has TRBV5-6 and TRBJ1-2; 7 bases are shared with TRBD1. The CDR3 spans 15 residues. Trimming cost V 4 bases and J 8 bases; bases outside gene matches: 14. CDR1 and CDR2 from the germline V gene are SGHDT and YYEEEE. The CDR3 DNA reads TGTGCCAGCAGCCCGATCCACAGGGGAATGCGCGGCTACACCTTC. Amino acids: CASSPIHRGMRGYTF.

V usage is TRBV7-9 and J usage is TRBJ2-7; 8 positions agree with TRBD1. J gave up 6 bases and V 1 base, and 5 bases lay outside the gene matches. The germline gives CDR1 SEHNR, CDR2 FQNEAQ (reference sequence). The CDR3 consists of 14 residues. CDR3 sequence (DNA): TGTGCCAGCAGCTTAGGAAGGACAGGGTCCGAGCAGTACTTC. Its translation is CASSLGRTGSEQYF.

The chain has TRBV10-1 and TRBJ2-5; 7 nucleotides line up with TRBD1. With 6 bases clipped from V and 5 bases from J, the junction kept 9 bases outside the gene matches. The germline gives CDR1 WNHNN, CDR2 SYGVQD (reference sequence). The CDR3 spans 14 residues. CDR3: CASSPGQLIETQYF. In DNA form, the CDR3 reads TGCGCCAGCAGCCCGGGACAGCTGATCGAGACCCAGTACTTC.

This clone occurred once. CDR3 in DNA: TGTGCCAGCTCACCAGCGGTCAGCGAAGAGACCCAGTACTTC. Protein product: CASSPAVSEETQYF. The rearrangement uses TRBV18 and TRBJ2-5; D unclear. Germline CDR1 is KGHSH and CDR2 is LQKENI. V was trimmed by 2 bases and J by 3 bases, leaving 10 bases between them. The CDR3 length is 14 residues.

The genes are TRBV12-3 or TRBV12-4 and TRBJ1-2; TRBD1 matches 7 bases. Unmatched junction bases numbered 4, after V lost 5 bases and J lost 4 bases. The CDR3 runs to 13 residues. The CDR3 nucleotides are TGTGCCAGCAGTCCGGACAGGACCTATGGCTACACCTTC. It is translated as CASSPDRTYGYTF.

The chain carries TRBV4-2 and TRBJ1-4; D is possibly TRBD1 (6 bases). Germline V gene lookup returns CDR1 LGHNA and CDR2 YNFKEQ. The CDR3 consists of 15 residues. V shed 5 bases and J shed 0 bases, with 10 bases lying between them. CDR3 sequence reads: CASSSRTATNEKLFF. The CDR3 DNA is TGTGCCAGCAGCTCGCGGACAGCAACTAATGAAAAACTGTTTTTT.

There are a few counts of this clone. The chain combines TRBV4-3 with TRBJ1-3, with 7 nucleotides matching TRBD1. Germline V gene data show CDR1 as LGHNA and CDR2 as YSLEER. The V and J ends lost 1 base and 6 bases, in that order; junction bases with no gene match: 9. The CDR3 covers 16 residues. Here the CDR3 DNA reads TGCGCCAGCAGCCAAGGGGAACAGGGGTTAGAAAACACCATATATTTT. Translating gives CASSQGEQGLENTIYF.

V usage is TRBV6-5 and J usage is TRBJ1-1; TRBD1 agrees at 8 bases. Trimming removed 5 bases from V and 2 bases from J; junction bases left unmatched: 7. The germline gives CDR1 MNHEY, CDR2 SVGAGI. The CDR3 contains 15 residues. The CDR3 nucleotides read TGTGCCAGCAGTACAATACAGGGGGTAAACACTGAAGCTTTCTTT. Translated, it gives CASSTIQGVNTEAFF.

The chain links TRBV4-1 to TRBJ1-1; D is possibly TRBD1 (5 bases). Trimming removed 4 bases from V and 1 base from J, with 10 bases in between. Looked up from germline, CDR1 is MGHRA and CDR2 is YSYEKL. This CDR3 is 14 amino acids long. CDR3 nucleotide sequence: TGCGCCAGCAGCCTAACCGGGGGGAACACTGAAGCTTTCTTT. Its protein is CASSLTGGNTEAFF.

V gene TRBV12-3 or TRBV12-4 combines with J gene TRBJ2-3; 9 nucleotides align to TRBD2. Trimming at V came to 9 bases and at J to 4 bases, leaving 2 bases not matched to a gene. CDR3 size: 12 residues. The CDR3 coding sequence is TGTGCCAGTAGCGGGGGTCCAGATACGCAGTATTTT. Translating it yields CASSGGPDTQYF.

This clone has a handful of counts. This sequence joins TRBV30 and TRBJ1-1, with a possible D match to TRBD1 (6 bases). The CDR3 totals 13 residues. Germline-derived CDR1 and CDR2 are GTSNPN and SVGIG (reference sequence). V lost 6 bases, J lost 8 bases, and 19 bases lay in between. The CDR3 nucleotides read TGTGCCTGTAAGCTCCTCTGGACAGAAGAAGCTTTCTTT. Protein: CACKLLWTEEAFF. Full variable domain (rest looked up from reference TRBV30 and TRBJ1-1): SQTIHQWPATLVQPVGSPLSLECTVEGTSNPNLYWYRQAAGRGLQLLFYSVGIGQISSEVPQNLSASRPQDRQFILSSKKLLLSDSGFYLCACKLLWTEEAFFGQGTRLTVV.

This rearrangement joins TRBV30 to TRBJ1-5, with a possible D match to TRBD1 (5 bases). V lost 2 bases and J 2 bases, leaving 7 bases between the germline ends. The CDR3 runs 13 residues. Germline CDR1 is GTSNPN and CDR2 is SVGIG (reference sequence). This CDR3 reads CAWSIQGNQPQHF. The CDR3 DNA is TGTGCCTGGAGTATACAGGGCAATCAGCCCCAGCATTTT.

The V call is TRBV3-1 (or the pseudogene TRBV3-2), the J call TRBJ2-7; the match to TRBD2 covers 11 bases. The CDR3 contains 15 residues. CDR1 LGHDT and CDR2 YNNKEL come from the germline V gene (reference sequence). V lost 1 base, J lost 9 bases, and 8 bases stayed unmatched. The CDR3 sequence is CASSQASGGPRGQYF. CDR3 in DNA: TGTGCCAGCAGCCAAGCTAGCGGGGGGCCCCGCGGGCAGTACTTC.

The CDR3 nucleotides read TGTGCCAGCAGTTTTCGGGGAAGCACTGAAGCTTTCTTT. It is translated as CASSFRGSTEAFF. The chain has TRBV27 and TRBJ1-1; unclear D gene. The germline V gene has CDR1 MNHEY and CDR2 SMNVEV (reference sequence). V was cut by 3 bases and J by 4 bases, with 9 bases left in between. This CDR3 has 13 amino acids.

The chain combines TRBV2 with TRBJ2-7; tentative D call: TRBD1 (5 bases). The CDR3 length is 12 residues. Looked up from germline, CDR1 is SNHLY and CDR2 is FYNNEI. Trimming left V 9 bases short and J 2 bases short, with 11 bases between. CDR3 nucleotide sequence: TGTGCCAGTTACCAGACAGCCTACGAGCAGTACTTC. Translating it yields CASYQTAYEQYF.

This clone was seen just once. The chain is built from TRBV9 and TRBJ2-2; TRBD1 matches at 10 bases. This CDR3 spans 15 amino acids. V gave up 4 bases and J gave up 7 bases; unmatched junction bases: 7. The germline V gene has CDR1 SGDLS and CDR2 YYNGEE. The CDR3 is CASSPRQGAYGELFF. The CDR3 nucleotides are TGTGCCAGCAGCCCCCGACAGGGGGCCTACGGGGAGCTGTTTTTT.

V is TRBV3-1 (or the pseudogene TRBV3-2) and J is TRBJ1-5; D perhaps matches TRBD1 (5 bases). Trimming took off 5 bases at V and 0 bases at J, with 11 bases between the two ends. The CDR3 consists of 15 residues. Germline CDR1 and CDR2: LGHDT and YNNKEL (reference sequence). In nucleotides, the CDR3 is TGTGCCAGCAGCTACGGACAAAATAGCAATCAGCCCCAGCATTTT. Translation: CASSYGQNSNQPQHF.

This clone was counted a few times. V and J are TRBV19 and TRBJ1-5, with D perhaps matching TRBD1 (6 bases). Germline V CDR1 and CDR2: LNHDA, SQIVND (reference sequence). Trimming left V 7 bases short and J 6 bases short, with 10 bases between. The CDR3 spans 12 residues. The CDR3 coding sequence is TGTGCCAGTAAGAGGGGGAGTCAGCCCCAGCATTTT. Protein: CASKRGSQPQHF.